This TCR beta chain was captured in a study of glioma-infiltrating T cells. Using RNA template, CDR3s of TCR alpha and beta were amplified with iRepertoire arm-PCR. Input was 100-400 ng of tissue mRNA or PBMC total RNA. TCRdb itself ran the multiplex PCR reads through MiXCR, one entry per CDR3 protein. The sample carries some 12,000 distinct CDR3 sequences, about a quarter recorded once. This clonotype was seen only once. Its antigen is unknown. This could be a read error, since a much larger clone is one nucleotide away. The study's findings and limits: Above-expected tissue-blood divergence occurred in all gliomas, most in low-grade ones. Only very few CDR3 sequences appeared in both tissue and blood.

Trimming removed 5 bases at V and 6 bases at J, with 18 bases between. CDR3 length: 15 residues. Germline assignment: CDR1 SGHTA and CDR2 FQGNSA. Sequencing was performed on glioma tissue, nonneoplastic brain tissue, or PBMCs (not recorded which). This rearrangement joins TRBV7-2 to TRBJ2-3; TRBD2 is a possible D gene (6 bases). The TCR was taken from a human donor with low-grade glioma or glioblastoma, undergoing nonglioma brain surgery, or in good health (not recorded which). This CDR3 reads CASSRGVTILDTQYF. The CDR3 bases are TGTGCCAGCAGCCGCGGGGTGACGATCTTGGATACGCAGTATTTT.